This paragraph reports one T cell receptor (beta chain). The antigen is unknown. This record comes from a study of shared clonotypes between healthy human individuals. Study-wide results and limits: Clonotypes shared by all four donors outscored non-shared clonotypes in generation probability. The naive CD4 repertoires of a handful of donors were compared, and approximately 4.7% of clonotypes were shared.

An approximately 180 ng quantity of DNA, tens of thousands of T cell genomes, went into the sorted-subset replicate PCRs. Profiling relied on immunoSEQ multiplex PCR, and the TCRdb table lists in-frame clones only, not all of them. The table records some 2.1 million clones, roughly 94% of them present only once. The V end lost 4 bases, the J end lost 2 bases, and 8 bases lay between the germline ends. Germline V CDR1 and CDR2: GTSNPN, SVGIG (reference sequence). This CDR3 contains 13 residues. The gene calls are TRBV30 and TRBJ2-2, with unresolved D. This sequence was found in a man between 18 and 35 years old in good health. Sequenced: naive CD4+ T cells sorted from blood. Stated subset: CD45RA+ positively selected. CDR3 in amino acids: CAWMGGNTGELFF. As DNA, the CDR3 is TGTGCCTGGATGGGCGGAAACACCGGGGAGCTGTTTTTT.